A single sample is the source of the 28 T cell receptor beta chains below, sequenced in a study of human T cells and chemical hapten exposure. Time point of the sample: pre-sensitization, week 0. The treatment: therapeutic diphenylcyclopropenone sensitization with weekly scalp DPC. TCRdb itself ran the RACE reads through MiXCR, one entry per CDR3 protein. Of 300,000 to 450,000 distinct CDR3 sequences listed, 4.5% to 7% are singletons. The source material was whole blood, sampled in connection with sensitization to the hapten diphenylcyclopropenone (DPC). The receptors derive from a young woman with alopecia areata. Some clones in this sample may be carry-over from other donors' samples.

The sample holds a few counts of this clonotype. The chain joins TRBV12-3 or TRBV12-4 to TRBJ2-7, with D unresolved. The V end was cut by 5 bases, the J end by 2 bases, with 13 bases between. The CDR3 contains 14 residues. CDR3: CASSPTDGTYEQYF. The CDR3 DNA reads TGTGCCAGCAGTCCGACCGACGGTACCTACGAGCAGTACTTC.

In its sample, this clonotype was seen a few times. The J gene is TRBJ2-7, the V gene TRBV19; no reliable D call. This CDR3 contains 14 residues. V dropped 7 bases and J dropped 2 bases, with 15 bases sitting between them. From germline, CDR1 is LNHDA and CDR2 SQIVND (reference sequence). In nucleotides, the CDR3 is TGTGCCAGTAAGACTGAGGAAACCGCCTACGAGCAGTACTTC. Its protein product is CASKTEETAYEQYF.

This clonotype was picked up a small number of times. The V gene is TRBV6-7, the J gene TRBJ2-7, with D possibly being TRBD1 (6 bases). TRBV6-7 is flagged as an ORF with uncertain function. Trimming took 5 bases from V and 4 from J, leaving 21 bases between them. The length of the CDR3 is 16 residues. CDR3 nucleotide sequence: TGTGCCAGCAGTACTCGTGGACAGCTCGAGAGTTACGAGCAGTACTTC. Translated, it gives CASSTRGQLESYEQYF.

This clonotype was detected many times. The chain combines TRBV13 with TRBJ2-7, with D unclear. The V end was cut by 3 bases, the J end by 3 bases, with 9 bases between. The CDR3 is made up of 13 amino acids. The V gene's germline CDR1 is PRHDT and CDR2 FYEKMQ (reference sequence). The CDR3 nucleotides read TGTGCCAGCAGCTTTGGACGGAACTACGAGCAGTACTTC. Translated, it gives CASSFGRNYEQYF.

In its sample, this clonotype was seen many times. This chain connects TRBV12-3 or TRBV12-4 to TRBJ1-5; D might be TRBD1 (5 bases). Trimming removed 7 bases from V and 0 bases from J, with 19 bases in between. The CDR3 is 17 amino acids. CDR3 sequence (DNA): TGTGCCAGCACTCTCCTTCCTGGGGCGAATAGCAATCAGCCCCAGCATTTT. Protein sequence: CASTLLPGANSNQPQHF.

The sample holds many counts of this clonotype. The chain couples TRBV7-3 to TRBJ1-5; 7 bases map to TRBD1. Unmatched junction bases numbered 5, after V lost 5 bases and J lost 4 bases. The CDR3 covers 14 residues. Germline loops: CDR1 SGHTA, CDR2 FQGTGA. In DNA form, the CDR3 reads TGTGCCAGCAGCCATGGACAGGCTAATCAGCCCCAGCATTTT. It translates to CASSHGQANQPQHF.

This clonotype was seen ten or more times. V is TRBV27 and J is TRBJ2-3; 7 bases agree with TRBD2. This CDR3 is 13 amino acids long. V trimming: 8 bases; J trimming: 8 bases; junction bases outside the gene matches: 10. Germline loops: CDR1 MNHEY, CDR2 SMNVEV (reference sequence). The CDR3 loop is CASLSSGTGTQYF. As DNA, the CDR3 is TGTGCCAGCCTCAGCAGCGGGACGGGTACGCAGTATTTT.

In this sample, this clonotype turned up many times. The V and J genes are TRBV5-1 and TRBJ2-7; 7 bases are a match to TRBD2. Germline V gene lookup returns CDR1 SGHRS and CDR2 YFSETQ. CDR3 size: 15 residues. V lost 3 bases to trimming and J lost 5 bases; unmatched junction nucleotides: 11. CDR3 residues: CASSWTIAGGDEQYF. CDR3 DNA: TGCGCCAGCAGCTGGACTATTGCTGGGGGGGACGAGCAGTACTTC.

Many counts were recorded for this clonotype. The chain couples TRBV12-3 or TRBV12-4 to TRBJ1-6; no clear D gene. This CDR3 contains 14 residues. The V and J ends lost 4 bases and 5 bases respectively, with 9 bases between them. The DNA of the CDR3 is TGTGCCAGCAGTTATAGGATGGATAATTCACCCCTCCACTTT. Translated, it gives CASSYRMDNSPLHF.

This clonotype was found many times. This chain joins TRBV7-3 and TRBJ1-6; the D is unclear. The CDR3 runs 14 residues. Germline CDR1 SGHTA, CDR2 FQGTGA. V lost 2 bases, J lost 9 bases, and 11 bases lay in between. CDR3 DNA: TGTGCCAGCAGCTTAGGGTATTTCGGTTCACCCCTCCACTTT. Protein product: CASSLGYFGSPLHF.

Only a few counts were recorded for this clonotype. The rearrangement joins TRBV7-2 to TRBJ2-3; D unclear. Germline V lookup: CDR1 SGHTA, CDR2 FQGNSA. The CDR3 is 15 residues long. V was clipped by 1 base and J by 2 bases, with 10 bases between them. CDR3 in amino acids: CASSLEAHNTDTQYF. For the CDR3, the DNA is TGTGCCAGCAGCTTAGAGGCCCATAACACAGATACGCAGTATTTT.

V usage is TRBV13 and J usage is TRBJ1-4; no firm D call. V lost 10 bases to trimming and J lost 6 bases, with 12 bases between them. This CDR3 is built from 12 residues. The germline gives CDR1 PRHDT, CDR2 FYEKMQ (reference sequence). CDR3 amino acids: CATRGSDEKLFF. CDR3 coding DNA: TGTGCCACGCGGGGATCGGATGAAAAACTGTTTTTT. The full variable domain, rest sourced from reference TRBV13 and TRBJ1-4, is AAGVIQSPRHLIKEKRETATLKCYPIPRHDTVYWYQQGPGQDPQFLISFYEKMQSDKGSIPDRFSAQQFSDYHSELNMSSLELGDSALYFCATRGSDEKLFFGSGTQLSVL.

The genes are TRBV2 and TRBJ1-1; D uncertain. CDR1 is SNHLY and CDR2 is FYNNEI in the germline V gene. V lost 8 bases to trimming and J lost 2 bases, with 15 bases between them. The CDR3 runs to 14 residues. The CDR3 loop is CASLLGVYNTEAFF. The CDR3 region has the DNA TGTGCCAGCCTACTCGGGGTATATAACACTGAAGCTTTCTTT.

The chain joins TRBV6-2 or TRBV6-3 to TRBJ2-6; 8 bases line up with TRBD1. This CDR3 is 19 amino acids long. Per germline, CDR1 MNHEY and CDR2 SVGEGT. The trim removed 5 bases at V and 0 bases at J, leaving 12 bases unmatched. CDR3 DNA: TGTGCCAGCAGTCTCAGTTCCGGACAGGGCCGCTCTGGGGCCAACGTCCTGACTTTC. Translating gives CASSLSSGQGRSGANVLTF.

There are many counts of this clonotype. This rearrangement joins TRBV29-1 to TRBJ1-4, with D possibly matching TRBD1 (5 bases). The CDR3 totals 11 residues. The V gene lost 7 bases and the J gene lost 6 bases, with 9 bases spanning the gap. Germline-derived CDR1 and CDR2 are SQVTM and ANQGSEA. This CDR3 is CSAMGDEKLFF. CDR3 in DNA: TGCAGCGCGATGGGGGATGAAAAACTGTTTTTT.

The chain uses TRBV20-1 and TRBJ2-2; 7 bases line up with TRBD1. Germline V lookup: CDR1 DFQATT, CDR2 SNEGSKA (reference sequence). The CDR3 is 14 amino acids. The V segment lost 3 bases and the J segment 1 base; nucleotides outside the gene matches: 2. The CDR3 region is CSASRTGNTGELFF. The CDR3 nucleotides read TGCAGTGCTAGCAGGACAGGGAACACCGGGGAGCTGTTTTTT.

This clonotype was picked up a small number of times. The V gene is TRBV3-1, the J gene TRBJ2-1; D might be TRBD2 (6 bases). Germline V gene lookup returns CDR1 LGHDT and CDR2 YNNKEL (reference sequence). V dropped 0 bases and J dropped 4 bases, with 13 bases sitting between them. CDR3 size: 16 residues. In DNA form, the CDR3 reads TGTGCCAGCAGCCAAGAGGTAGCGGCGTCATACAATGAGCAGTTCTTC. Translated: CASSQEVAASYNEQFF.

This chain joins TRBV20-1 and TRBJ2-7; D is ambiguous. The V gene lost 3 bases and the J gene lost 3 bases, with 9 bases spanning the gap. From germline, CDR1 is DFQATT and CDR2 SNEGSKA (reference sequence). The CDR3 consists of 12 residues. DNA of the CDR3: TGCAGTGCTAGGCGAGACGACTACGAGCAGTACTTC. This sequence encodes CSARRDDYEQYF.

Many counts were recorded for this clonotype. V is TRBV29-1 and J is TRBJ2-5; no reliable D call. Trimming pared 6 bases from V and 3 bases from J, leaving 8 bases between. This CDR3 region has 11 residues. Germline-derived CDR1 and CDR2 are SQVTM and ANQGSEA. CDR3 coding DNA: TGCAGCGTGGCAGATGAAGAGACCCAGTACTTC. Residues: CSVADEETQYF.

There are a few counts of this clonotype. The gene calls are TRBV7-2 and TRBJ2-3; TRBD2 might be the D (6 bases). Germline-derived CDR1 and CDR2 are SGHTA and FQGNSA. Deletions cut 0 bases from V and 1 base from J, with 14 bases between. The CDR3 runs 17 residues. CDR3 in amino acids: CASSLARGSHRTDTQYF. CDR3 sequence (DNA): TGTGCCAGCAGCTTAGCGCGGGGCTCCCATCGCACAGATACGCAGTATTTT.

The chain carries TRBV6-2 or TRBV6-3 and TRBJ2-2; D may be TRBD1 (6 bases). The CDR3 runs 16 residues. The germline V and J ends were trimmed by 4 bases and 2 bases, with 14 bases remaining between them. In germline, CDR1 is MNHEY, CDR2 SVGEGT. For the CDR3, the DNA is TGTGCCAGCAGTTTATTAGGACAGCCCAACACCGGGGAGCTGTTTTTT. This codes for CASSLLGQPNTGELFF.

This chain uses TRBV6-6 with TRBJ2-5, with a tentative D call TRBD1 (5 bases). Germline V gene sequence: CDR1 MNHNY, CDR2 SVGAGI (reference sequence). This CDR3 has 15 amino acids. V gave up 6 bases and J gave up 2 bases, with 16 bases separating them. The CDR3 loop is CASSFDDRDQETQYF. Here the CDR3 DNA reads TGTGCCAGCAGCTTCGACGACAGAGATCAAGAGACCCAGTACTTC.

In this sample, this clonotype turned up once. One junction end does not reproduce the germline sequence, and a read error may be involved. This rearrangement joins TRBV12-3 or TRBV12-4 to TRBJ2-5, with 9 bases fitting TRBD2. The CDR3 totals 15 residues. This chain's CDR3 is CASCFLAGTLETQYF. CDR3 coding DNA: TGTGCCAGCTGTTTTCTAGCGGGGACGCTGGAGACCCAGTACTTC.

J is TRBJ2-7 and V is TRBV29-1; no clear D gene. Germline assignment: CDR1 SQVTM and CDR2 ANQGSEA. Trimming took 5 bases from V and 7 from J, leaving 12 bases between them. This CDR3 contains 11 residues. CDR3 DNA sequence: TGCAGCGTTTCCGTATCGGGTGAGCAGTACTTC. It yields the protein CSVSVSGEQYF.

In this sample, this clonotype turned up a few times. The rearrangement joins TRBV6-2 or TRBV6-3 to TRBJ2-2, with D possibly matching TRBD1 (5 bases). The CDR3 runs 15 residues. The V end was cut by 7 bases, the J end by 9 bases, with 21 bases between. Germline CDR1 is MNHEY and CDR2 is SVGEGT. The CDR3 loop reads CASTKIRVRDRELFF. CDR3 nucleotide sequence: TGTGCCAGCACCAAAATCAGGGTGAGAGACCGGGAGCTGTTTTTT.

The chain joins TRBV10-3 to TRBJ1-1; D unresolved. CDR1 is ENHRY and CDR2 is SYGVKD in the germline V gene. There are 15 residues in the CDR3. Trimming took off 3 bases at V and 4 bases at J, with 15 bases between the two ends. The CDR3 sequence: CAISEGSGFGTEAFF. CDR3 nucleotides: TGTGCCATCAGTGAAGGATCCGGGTTTGGCACTGAAGCTTTCTTT.

The rearrangement joins TRBV6-2 or TRBV6-3 to TRBJ2-5, with 10 bases matching TRBD2. The length of the CDR3 is 14 residues. The germline CDR1 and CDR2 sequences are MNHEY and SVGEGT. V shed 6 bases, J shed 4 bases, and the junction held 5 bases outside the gene matches. CDR3 nucleotides: TGTGCCAGCAGCAGCGGGGGGGCCGGAGAGACCCAGTACTTC. Translation gives CASSSGGAGETQYF.

Only a few counts were recorded for this clonotype. V gene TRBV12-3 or TRBV12-4 combines with J gene TRBJ2-6, with TRBD2 identical over 9 bases. The ends lost 7 bases at V and 1 base at J; junction bases unmatched: 11. The CDR3 runs 18 residues. This CDR3 reads CASTSGLATRSGANVLTF. For the CDR3, the DNA is TGTGCCAGCACCTCGGGACTAGCTACTAGATCTGGGGCCAACGTCCTGACTTTC.